The clone carrying this T cell receptor (beta chain) is termed medium-sized. The antigen remains undetermined. This sample stems from a study of cytomegalovirus exposure and HLA in healthy donors. Whole-study findings and limits: Usually a TCR sequence was rare, but some public TCRs were found in many donors.

TCRdb's table, derived via immunoSEQ multiplex PCR, lists solely in-frame clones and lacks some. The sample holds roughly 120,000 clones, about 87% seen once. The CDR3 sequence is 13 residues long. Trimming removed 7 bases at V and 2 bases at J, with 11 bases between. CDR1 is PRHDT, CDR2 FYEKMQ, per germline (reference sequence). Sequences were obtained from PBMCs. The rearrangement links TRBV13 to TRBJ1-1; a possible D gene is TRBD1 (5 bases). The sequence was collected from a man aged 18 to 29 in good health and CMV-seronegative. For the CDR3, the DNA is TGTGCCAGCACCAGAGACAGAAACACTGAAGCTTTCTTT. Amino acid sequence: CASTRDRNTEAFF.